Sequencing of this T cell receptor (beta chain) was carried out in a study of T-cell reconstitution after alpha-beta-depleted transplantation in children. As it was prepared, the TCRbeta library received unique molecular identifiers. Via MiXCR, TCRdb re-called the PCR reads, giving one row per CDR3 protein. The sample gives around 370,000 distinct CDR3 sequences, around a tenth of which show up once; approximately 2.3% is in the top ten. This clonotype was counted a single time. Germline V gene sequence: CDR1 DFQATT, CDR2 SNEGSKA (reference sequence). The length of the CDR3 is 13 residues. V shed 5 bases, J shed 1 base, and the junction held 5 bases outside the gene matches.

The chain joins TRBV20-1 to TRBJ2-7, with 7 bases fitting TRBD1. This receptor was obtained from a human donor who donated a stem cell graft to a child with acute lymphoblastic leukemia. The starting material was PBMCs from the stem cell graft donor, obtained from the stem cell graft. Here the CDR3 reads CSAVGTVSYEQYF. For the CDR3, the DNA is TGCAGTGCTGTGGGGACAGTATCCTACGAGCAGTACTTC.